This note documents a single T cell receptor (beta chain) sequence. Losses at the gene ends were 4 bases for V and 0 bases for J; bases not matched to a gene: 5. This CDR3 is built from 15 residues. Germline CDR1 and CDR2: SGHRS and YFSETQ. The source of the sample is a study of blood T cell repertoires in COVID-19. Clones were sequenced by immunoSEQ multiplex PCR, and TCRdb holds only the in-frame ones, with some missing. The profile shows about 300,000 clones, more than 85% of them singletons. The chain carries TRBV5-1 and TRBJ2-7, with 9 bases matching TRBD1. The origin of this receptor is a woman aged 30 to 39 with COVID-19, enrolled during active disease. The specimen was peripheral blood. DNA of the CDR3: TGCGCCAGCAGCCCTACGACAGGGGGCTCCTACGAGCAGTACTTC. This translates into CASSPTTGGSYEQYF. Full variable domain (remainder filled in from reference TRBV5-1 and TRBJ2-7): KAGVTQTPRYLIKTRGQQVTLSCSPISGHRSVSWYQQTPGQGLQFLFEYFSETQRNKGNFPGRFSGRQFSNSRSEMNVSTLELGDSALYLCASSPTTGGSYEQYFGPGTRLTVT.